These 26 T cell receptor beta chains were sequenced from one sample in a study of response to subunit inactivated influenza vaccine (dated by TCRdb to between 2018 and 2020). Library preparation used RT-PCR. The instrument given in TCRdb is Illumina HiSeq 2500. In-frame beta chains were kept once TCRdb had trimmed the public reads at Q25 with fastp and called clones with MiXCR. Each CDR3 protein gets just one entry, which takes the most common genes and DNA from the rows behind it. Here the sample has about 570,000 distinct CDR3 sequences; around 11% occur a single time. Of the sample, roughly 9.6% is held by the ten largest clones. These data also formed part of another study, on T cells expressing NK-cell markers. The other study reports the following: TCR beta cDNA libraries were made by 5'RACE template switching that added a universal primer site and unique molecular identifiers.

The input for sequencing was PBMCs from blood, taken on the day of vaccination. Source of these receptors: a man aged 50-59 years who received an inactivated influenza vaccine. Donor details come from another sample of the same person, matched by shared clones.

The chain recombines TRBV12-3 or TRBV12-4 with TRBJ2-3, with D maybe TRBD2 (5 bases). The V end was cut by 6 bases, the J end by 3 bases, with 13 bases between. The CDR3 is 14 amino acids. Here the CDR3 reads CASRAVSGTDTQYF. Here the CDR3 DNA reads TGTGCCAGCAGGGCAGTATCGGGGACAGATACGCAGTATTTT.

This clonotype was observed a few times. The chain recombines TRBV2 with TRBJ2-1, with 9 positions matching TRBD2. CDR3 size: 14 residues. Trimming took 8 bases from V and 4 from J; bases not matched to a gene: 6. CDR1 and CDR2 from the germline V gene are SNHLY and FYNNEI. As DNA, the CDR3 is TGTGCCAGCCATCGGCTAGCGGGGTACAATGAGCAGTTCTTC. Its protein product is CASHRLAGYNEQFF.

This clonotype was observed at least ten times. The rearrangement joins TRBV5-1 to TRBJ2-7, with a weak D call TRBD1 (5 bases). CDR3 size: 14 residues. Trimming pared 1 base from V and 0 bases from J, leaving 8 bases between. CDR1 and CDR2 (germline): SGHRS, YFSETQ. CDR3 bases: TGCGCCAGCAGCTTGCGTGACAGCTCCTACGAGCAGTACTTC. Translated, it gives CASSLRDSSYEQYF.

The chain employs TRBV9 and TRBJ2-7; 7 nucleotides match TRBD2. This CDR3 has 15 residues. Germline loops: CDR1 SGDLS, CDR2 YYNGEE. V shed 4 bases and J 5 bases; nucleotides not matched to a gene: 12. CDR3 protein: CASSRTSGGSNEQYF. In DNA form, the CDR3 reads TGTGCCAGCAGCCGGACTTCGGGAGGTAGCAACGAGCAGTACTTC.

The V call is TRBV3-1, the J call TRBJ2-5, with 9 nucleotides matching TRBD2. The CDR3 consists of 14 residues. Germline loops: CDR1 LGHDT, CDR2 YNNKEL (reference sequence). The ends lost 3 bases at V and 4 bases at J; junction bases unmatched: 3. In nucleotides, the CDR3 is TGTGCCAGCAGCCATGGACTAGCGATAGAGACCCAGTACTTC. This codes for CASSHGLAIETQYF.

The genes are TRBV4-3 and TRBJ1-2, with D perhaps matching TRBD1 (5 bases). The CDR3 is made up of 16 amino acids. CDR1 is LGHNA and CDR2 is YSLEER in the germline V gene. Trimming left V 0 bases short and J 12 bases short, with 23 bases between. The CDR3 sequence is CASSQDGASLSMANTF. The DNA of the CDR3 is TGCGCCAGCAGCCAAGATGGGGCCAGCCTATCTATGGCTAACACCTTC.

At least ten counts were recorded for this clonotype. This chain connects TRBV18 to TRBJ1-2; tentatively, D is TRBD1 (5 bases). Trimming left V 3 bases short and J 8 bases short, with 25 bases between. The CDR3 is made up of 17 amino acids. Germline V lookup: CDR1 KGHSH, CDR2 LQKENI. The DNA of the CDR3 is TGTGCCAGCTCACCCTCGGGACTCCTCCTTCTTTCGTCCGGCTACACCTTC. Protein product: CASSPSGLLLLSSGYTF.

The chain combines TRBV7-2 with TRBJ2-1, with D possibly TRBD1 on 6 matching bases. The V end was cut by 0 bases, the J end by 9 bases, with 15 bases between. Germline V lookup: CDR1 SGHTA, CDR2 FQGNSA. The CDR3 totals 15 residues. The CDR3 here is CASSLATGSLGEQFF. CDR3 sequence (DNA): TGTGCCAGCAGCTTAGCTACAGGGTCGTTAGGTGAGCAGTTCTTC.

There are a few counts of this clonotype. The rearrangement joins TRBV20-1 to TRBJ2-3; no clear D gene. Germline V gene data show CDR1 as DFQATT and CDR2 as SNEGSKA (reference sequence). The length of the CDR3 is 14 residues. V gave up 4 bases and J gave up 4 bases, with 15 bases separating them. The CDR3 protein is CSAIRTGPADTQYF. In DNA form, the CDR3 reads TGCAGTGCTATTAGAACGGGCCCCGCAGATACGCAGTATTTT.

The chain carries TRBV6-1 and TRBJ1-6; no firm D call. From germline, CDR1 is MNHNS and CDR2 SASEGT. This CDR3 comprises 15 residues. Trimming removed 7 bases at V and 7 bases at J, with 17 bases between. The CDR3 nucleotides read TGTGCCAGCACCCTTCTTCCTCGGCGGAATTCACCCCTCCACTTT. Encoded protein: CASTLLPRRNSPLHF.

This clonotype was recorded a few times. This chain connects TRBV7-2 to TRBJ2-7; D not certain. The CDR3 runs 16 residues. The germline CDR1 and CDR2 sequences are SGHTA and FQGNSA. V was clipped by 0 bases and J by 2 bases, with 14 bases between them. The CDR3 region has the DNA TGTGCCAGCAGCTTAGCCCCACCCGTTGGTACCTACGAGCAGTACTTC. The encoded protein is CASSLAPPVGTYEQYF.

This clonotype has just a few counts. J is TRBJ1-5 and V is TRBV20-1, with D hard to call. There are 14 residues in the CDR3. V gave up 6 bases and J gave up 10 bases, with 22 bases separating them. CDR1 is DFQATT, CDR2 SNEGSKA, per germline (reference sequence). The DNA of the CDR3 is TGCAGTGCGGCCCTACAAGGAGAGATCAGCCCCCAGCATTTT. Encoded protein: CSAALQGEISPQHF.

This rearrangement joins TRBV11-2 to TRBJ2-5, with D perhaps matching TRBD1 or TRBD2 (5 bases each). V lost 0 bases, J lost 1 base, and 21 bases lay in between. In germline, CDR1 is SGHAT, CDR2 FQNNGV. The CDR3 is 19 amino acids. CDR3 DNA sequence: TGTGCCAGCAGCTTAGAAGGACTTGGGTGGACAAATCGCCAAGAGACCCAGTACTTC. As protein: CASSLEGLGWTNRQETQYF.

This clonotype came up many times. V and J are TRBV19 and TRBJ2-1, with no clear D. Germline V gene sequence: CDR1 LNHDA, CDR2 SQIVND (reference sequence). The length of the CDR3 is 16 residues. Trimming removed 3 bases at V and 0 bases at J, with 12 bases between. The CDR3 region has the DNA TGTGCCAGTAGTATCGGGTCCCCTAGCTCCTACAATGAGCAGTTCTTC. Its translation is CASSIGSPSSYNEQFF.

This chain links TRBV20-1 with TRBJ2-7, with D possibly being TRBD1 (6 bases). The ends were cut back, 3 bases at V and 2 bases at J, with 11 bases in the middle. The length of the CDR3 is 13 residues. From germline, CDR1 is DFQATT and CDR2 SNEGSKA (reference sequence). DNA for the CDR3: TGCAGTGCTAGTAACAGGGCCCCCTACGAGCAGTACTTC. It yields the protein CSASNRAPYEQYF.

V is TRBV25-1 and J is TRBJ2-2; weak D call: TRBD1 (5 bases). Trimming left V 4 bases short and J 3 bases short, with 9 bases between. Looked up from germline, CDR1 is MGHDK and CDR2 is SYGVNS. The CDR3 has 14 residues. The CDR3 sequence is CASSARVDTGELFF. As DNA, the CDR3 is TGTGCCAGCAGTGCCAGGGTGGACACCGGGGAGCTGTTTTTT.

V and J are TRBV4-3 and TRBJ2-7; 11 bases fit TRBD1. CDR1 and CDR2 (germline): LGHNA, YSLEER. The CDR3 covers 15 residues. V dropped 1 base and J dropped 3; count of bases not matched to a gene: 2. CDR3 DNA: TGCGCCAGCAGCCAAGGGGGGACAGGGGGCTACGAGCAGTACTTC. Translating gives CASSQGGTGGYEQYF.

This clonotype occurred a few times. The chain carries TRBV6-5 and TRBJ2-7, with D uncertain. The CDR3 contains 15 residues. Germline lookup yields CDR1 MNHEY and CDR2 SVGAGI. V lost 2 bases and J 3 bases, leaving 14 bases between the germline ends. The CDR3 nucleotides read TGTGCCAGCAGTTACACTGGGCCCACATTCTACGAGCAGTACTTC. Its translation: CASSYTGPTFYEQYF.

This clonotype was detected a few times. This rearrangement joins TRBV4-2 to TRBJ2-3; D uncertain. Germline loops: CDR1 LGHNA, CDR2 YNFKEQ. The CDR3 is made up of 16 amino acids. V was cut by 1 base and J by 0 bases, with 11 bases left in between. CDR3 residues: CASSQAPRASTDTQYF. As DNA, the CDR3 is TGTGCCAGCAGCCAAGCCCCTCGGGCTAGCACAGATACGCAGTATTTT.

This clonotype appeared a few times. This chain joins TRBV10-3 and TRBJ2-1, with TRBD2 matching over 7 bases. With V trimmed by 4 bases and J by 7 bases, 4 bases remained unmatched. Per germline, CDR1 ENHRY and CDR2 SYGVKD. This CDR3 comprises 13 residues. CDR3 bases: TGTGCCATCAGTGGAGGACTAGTTAATGAGCAGTTCTTC. The encoded protein is CAISGGLVNEQFF.

The sample holds a few counts of this clonotype. The V call is TRBV10-3, the J call TRBJ1-1; TRBD1 matches 10 bases. The CDR3 covers 15 residues. Germline trimming cut 6 bases from V and 6 bases from J; bases unmatched to any gene: 10. Germline V gene data show CDR1 as ENHRY and CDR2 as SYGVKD. The CDR3 here is CAIRPGQGYGAEAFF. CDR3 DNA sequence: TGTGCCATCAGGCCGGGACAGGGGTACGGTGCTGAAGCTTTCTTT.

This clonotype was detected only a few times. The genes are TRBV28 and TRBJ2-7; D gene ambiguous. V was trimmed by 5 bases and J by 4 bases, leaving 6 bases between them. CDR1 MDHEN and CDR2 SYDVKM come from the germline V gene. The CDR3 runs 11 residues. For the CDR3, the DNA is TGTGCCAGCAGTATACAGTACGAGCAGTACTTC. This encodes CASSIQYEQYF.

This clonotype was observed many times. The chain recombines TRBV5-1 with TRBJ1-1; D unresolved. Deletions cut 4 bases from V and 1 base from J, with 8 bases between. CDR3 size: 13 residues. The germline V gene has CDR1 SGHRS and CDR2 YFSETQ. DNA of the CDR3: TGCGCCAGCAGCCGGGCAGGGAACACTGAAGCTTTCTTT. Translating it yields CASSRAGNTEAFF. Complete variable domain (other parts from reference TRBV5-1 and TRBJ1-1): KAGVTQTPRYLIKTRGQQVTLSCSPISGHRSVSWYQQTPGQGLQFLFEYFSETQRNKGNFPGRFSGRQFSNSRSEMNVSTLELGDSALYLCASSRAGNTEAFFGQGTRLTVV.

Many counts were recorded for this clonotype. The junction departs from the called germline gene at one end, perhaps through a read error. The chain is built from TRBV12-3 or TRBV12-4 and TRBJ1-5, with D unclear. The CDR3 contains 13 residues. This CDR3 is CASSLDGLWAQHF. The CDR3 region has the DNA TGTGCCAGCAGCTTAGACGGTCTATGGGCCCAGCATTTT.

In this sample, this clonotype turned up many times. J is TRBJ2-7 and V is TRBV9, with TRBD1 identical over 7 bases. Germline V gene lookup returns CDR1 SGDLS and CDR2 YYNGEE. After removal of 0 bases from V and 7 bases from J, the junction contained 7 bases not matched to a gene. The CDR3 totals 14 residues. DNA of the CDR3: TGTGCCAGCAGCGTAGAAGCAGGGGGATGGGAGCAGTACTTC. Protein: CASSVEAGGWEQYF.

Many counts were recorded for this clonotype. The chain links TRBV27 to TRBJ2-7; TRBD2 agrees at 10 bases. CDR3 length: 14 residues. Germline CDR1 and CDR2: MNHEY and SMNVEV (reference sequence). V dropped 3 bases and J dropped 6; count of bases not matched to a gene: 5. The CDR3 DNA follows: TGTGCCAGCAGTTTCGGAGCGGGAGGGGGCGAGCAGTACTTC. Protein product: CASSFGAGGGEQYF.